These 15 T cell receptor beta chains were all obtained from the same sample, sequenced in a study of regulatory T cells. Primers: 52 TRBV forward and 13 TRBJ reverse. Assay: immunoSEQ multiplex PCR; the TCRdb copy retains only in-frame clones and omits some. This table has some 10,000 clones, about 80% appearing once. Sequencing was performed on CD8+ T cells sorted from blood. These receptors were obtained from a person under 30 with CD3G deficiency.

V usage is TRBV19 and J usage is TRBJ2-7; no reliable D call. Germline CDR1 is LNHDA and CDR2 is SQIVND (reference sequence). Trimming stripped 6 bases from V and 5 bases from J, with 14 bases between. CDR3 length equals 13 residues. The CDR3 loop is CASRRSMNDEQYF. The CDR3 bases are TGTGCCAGTAGAAGGAGCATGAACGACGAGCAGTACTTC.

This clone came up once. The genes are TRBV19 and TRBJ1-1; unclear D gene. Germline lookup yields CDR1 LNHDA and CDR2 SQIVND (reference sequence). This CDR3 is 13 amino acids long. Trimming removed 3 bases at V and 1 base at J, with 6 bases between. The CDR3 here is CASSMSRNTEAFF. The CDR3 DNA reads as TGTGCCAGTAGTATGAGCAGGAACACTGAAGCTTTCTTT. Based on the CDR3 plus reference TRBV19 and TRBJ1-1, the full variable domain is DGGITQSPKYLFRKEGQNVTLSCEQNLNHDAMYWYRQDPGQGLRLIYYSQIVNDFQKGDIAEGYSVSREKKESFPLTVTSAQKNPTAFYLCASSMSRNTEAFFGQGTRLTVV.

This clone was recorded a few times. The chain uses TRBV6-1 and TRBJ2-7, with 7 bases identical to TRBD2. Germline V gene lookup returns CDR1 MNHNS and CDR2 SASEGT. The ends lost 4 bases at V and 5 bases at J; junction bases unmatched: 8. CDR3 length: 14 amino acids. The chain's CDR3 is CASSGTAGRNEQYF. Written as DNA, the CDR3 is TGTGCCAGCAGTGGGACGGCCGGGAGGAACGAGCAGTACTTC.

V and J are TRBV6-1 and TRBJ2-1; a possible D gene is TRBD2 (5 bases). The V gene's germline CDR1 is MNHNS and CDR2 SASEGT. Deletions cut 1 base from V and 4 bases from J, with 11 bases between. The CDR3 spans 15 residues. The CDR3 DNA sequence: TGTGCCAGCAGTGAAGAGGAGGCAGCTTACAATGAGCAGTTCTTC. It specifies CASSEEEAAYNEQFF.

This clone was picked up a small number of times. The J gene is TRBJ2-7, the V gene TRBV9; D remains ambiguous. Germline CDR1 SGDLS, CDR2 YYNGEE. There are 16 residues in the CDR3. The V end was cut by 0 bases, the J end by 2 bases, with 15 bases between. The CDR3 region is CASSVGLGFKPYEQYF. In DNA form, the CDR3 reads TGTGCCAGCAGCGTAGGTCTGGGGTTCAAACCCTACGAGCAGTACTTC.

In this sample, this clone is large. This sequence joins TRBV28 and TRBJ1-1, with 10 positions matching TRBD1. Trimming at V came to 5 bases and at J to 8 bases, leaving 8 bases not matched to a gene. Per germline, CDR1 MDHEN and CDR2 SYDVKM. The CDR3 length is 14 residues. This chain's CDR3 is CASSLTGGDQEAFF. The DNA for the CDR3 is TGTGCCAGCAGTCTGACAGGGGGCGATCAAGAAGCTTTCTTT.

This sequence joins TRBV6-1 and TRBJ1-4, with 7 bases matching TRBD1. Germline V gene lookup returns CDR1 MNHNS and CDR2 SASEGT. The trim removed 6 bases at V and 8 bases at J, leaving 9 bases unmatched. This CDR3 spans 14 amino acids. The CDR3 loop reads CASSPTGTGEKLFF. The CDR3 coding sequence is TGTGCCAGCAGCCCGACAGGGACTGGCGAAAAACTGTTTTTT.

V is TRBV28 and J is TRBJ1-5; weak D call: TRBD1 (5 bases). The CDR3 sequence is 14 residues long. Germline V gene lookup returns CDR1 MDHEN and CDR2 SYDVKM. V was clipped by 3 bases and J by 4 bases, with 10 bases between them. This chain's CDR3 is CASSFARTNQPQHF. The DNA of the CDR3 is TGTGCCAGCAGTTTCGCACGGACAAATCAGCCCCAGCATTTT.

This sequence joins TRBV28 and TRBJ1-1; D is ambiguous. Trimming took off 2 bases at V and 1 base at J, with 5 bases between the two ends. Germline V gene data show CDR1 as MDHEN and CDR2 as SYDVKM. The CDR3 has 13 amino acids. In nucleotides, the CDR3 is TGTGCCAGCAGTTTAAGGCCGAACACTGAAGCTTTCTTT. It codes for CASSLRPNTEAFF.

The chain combines TRBV7-2 with TRBJ2-6; TRBD1 is a possible D gene (5 bases). The CDR3 runs to 17 residues. Germline CDR1 SGHTA, CDR2 FQGNSA. V lost 2 bases and J lost 4, with 15 bases in between. The CDR3 reads CASSLFTFRGGANVLTF. The CDR3 bases are TGTGCCAGCAGCTTATTCACATTTAGGGGAGGGGCCAACGTCCTGACTTTC.

The chain employs TRBV5-1 and TRBJ2-1; tentatively, D is TRBD1 (6 bases). Germline CDR1 is SGHRS and CDR2 is YFSETQ. Trimming pared 4 bases from V and 8 bases from J, leaving 19 bases between. This CDR3 comprises 15 residues. The CDR3 is CASSTWGRPFDEQFF. CDR3 bases: TGCGCCAGCAGCACCTGGGGGCGCCCCTTCGATGAGCAGTTCTTC.

The chain couples TRBV5-1 to TRBJ2-1, with no clear D. V shed 0 bases and J shed 8 bases, with 15 bases lying between them. This CDR3 has 15 amino acids. Germline CDR1 is SGHRS and CDR2 is YFSETQ. The CDR3 DNA reads TGCGCCAGCAGCTTGGAGGGCACCCTTGGGGATGAGCAGTTCTTC. This codes for CASSLEGTLGDEQFF.

J is TRBJ2-7 and V is TRBV6-1, with 7 bases aligning to TRBD2. V lost 2 bases and J lost 7; bases outside the gene matches: 11. Germline V gene sequence: CDR1 MNHNS, CDR2 SASEGT. There are 15 residues in the CDR3. The CDR3 protein is CASSEMWGGSQEQYF. As DNA, the CDR3 is TGTGCCAGCAGTGAAATGTGGGGGGGGTCTCAGGAGCAGTACTTC.

The CDR3 spells CASEDLYNEQFF. The DNA for the CDR3 is TGTGCCAGCGAAGACCTGTACAATGAGCAGTTCTTC. This sequence joins TRBV7-9 and TRBJ2-1; D not certain. V lost 8 bases and J lost 4, with 9 bases in between. The CDR3 has 12 residues. From germline, CDR1 is SEHNR and CDR2 FQNEAQ (reference sequence).

This clone was picked up a small number of times. CDR3 sequence (DNA): TGTGCCAGCACCAAGGGGCCGGGACAGCTAGTCCCTGAAGCTTTCTTT. Residues: CASTKGPGQLVPEAFF. The J gene is TRBJ1-1, the V gene TRBV6-6; TRBD1 aligns across 7 bases. The CDR3 is 16 residues long. Germline assignment: CDR1 MNHNY and CDR2 SVGAGI (reference sequence). The J segment lost 6 bases and the V segment lost 7 bases, leaving 17 bases of the junction unmatched.